This passage covers 32 T cell receptor beta chains from one sample sequenced in a study of T cell responses to AZD1222 COVID-19 vaccine. Generated by immunoSEQ multiplex PCR, the TCRdb table keeps only in-frame clones and is missing some. The table includes around 88,000 clones, 70% to 90% detected once. The starting material was peripheral blood, obtained on day 0 of AZD1222 vaccination. These receptors all stem from an adult in good health.

The chain uses TRBV7-8 and TRBJ1-4; tentative D call: TRBD1 (6 bases). V lost 3 bases, J lost 7 bases, and 9 bases lay in between. This CDR3 is built from 13 residues. The germline V gene encodes CDR1 SGHVS and CDR2 FQNEAQ. The DNA for the CDR3 is TGTGCCAGCAGCTTGATCAGGGGTGAAAAACTGTTTTTT. It translates to CASSLIRGEKLFF.

The chain carries TRBV27 and TRBJ2-7; D ambiguous. The germline V and J ends were trimmed by 5 bases and 2 bases, with 13 bases remaining between them. The CDR3 is 14 residues long. Per germline, CDR1 MNHEY and CDR2 SMNVEV (reference sequence). CDR3 protein: CASSPTDKTYEQYF. The CDR3 coding sequence is TGTGCCAGCAGTCCAACCGATAAGACCTACGAGCAGTACTTC.

The gene calls are TRBV7-9 and TRBJ1-1, with D perhaps matching TRBD1 (5 bases). Between the trimmed V and J ends, which lost 0 bases and 7 bases, there was a span of 9 bases. Germline loops: CDR1 SEHNR, CDR2 FQNEAQ (reference sequence). The CDR3 has 13 amino acids. CDR3 bases: TGTGCCAGCAGCTTAGCGTCGGGGGTTGAAGCTTTCTTT. It translates to CASSLASGVEAFF.

The chain is built from TRBV6-5 and TRBJ2-5; weak D call: TRBD1 (6 bases). With 8 bases removed from V and 4 bases from J, the gap between germline ends came to 14 bases. Germline lookup yields CDR1 MNHEY and CDR2 SVGAGI. The CDR3 has 13 residues. The CDR3 is CASGNTGTETQYF. The CDR3 DNA is TGTGCCAGCGGAAATACAGGGACAGAGACCCAGTACTTC.

This chain connects TRBV6-5 to TRBJ2-2, with 7 bases aligning to TRBD2. This CDR3 region has 14 residues. V lost 3 bases to trimming and J lost 3 bases; unmatched junction nucleotides: 1. Germline CDR1 MNHEY, CDR2 SVGAGI. The CDR3 loop reads CASSYAGDTGELFF. The CDR3 DNA reads as TGTGCCAGCAGTTATGCGGGGGACACCGGGGAGCTGTTTTTT.

This clone rates as medium-sized. This chain connects TRBV5-5 to TRBJ1-2, with D possibly matching TRBD1 (5 bases). Trimming removed 1 base at V and 5 bases at J, with 12 bases between. CDR3 length: 14 amino acids. Germline assignment: CDR1 SGHKS and CDR2 YYEKEE (reference sequence). The CDR3 protein is CASSLTQGIYGYTF. The CDR3 DNA sequence: TGTGCCAGCAGCTTGACCCAGGGTATTTATGGCTACACCTTC.

The chain couples TRBV9 to TRBJ1-5; 10 bases align to TRBD1. CDR1 is SGDLS and CDR2 is YYNGEE in the germline V gene. V was pared by 3 bases and J by 0 bases, with 3 bases of the junction left unmatched. This CDR3 is 16 amino acids long. Here the CDR3 reads CASSDGTGDSNQPQHF. The CDR3 DNA reads as TGTGCCAGCAGCGACGGGACAGGGGATAGCAATCAGCCCCAGCATTTT. The variable domain in full, completed from reference TRBV9 and TRBJ1-5, reads DSGVTQTPKHLITATGQRVTLRCSPRSGDLSVYWYQQSLDQGLQFLIQYYNGEERAKGNILERFSAQQFPDLHSELNLSSLELGDSALYFCASSDGTGDSNQPQHFGDGTRLSIL.

This chain links TRBV7-2 with TRBJ2-3; possibly TRBD1 or TRBD2 for D (5 bases each). CDR1 is SGHTA, CDR2 FQGNSA, per germline. Trimming left V 5 bases short and J 4 bases short, with 16 bases between. This CDR3 contains 15 residues. CDR3 region: CASSRDGAGADTQYF. The CDR3 DNA reads as TGTGCCAGCAGCCGGGATGGGGCCGGCGCAGATACGCAGTATTTT.

The rearrangement links TRBV7-3 to TRBJ2-5; no clear D. CDR3 length equals 13 residues. CDR1 and CDR2 from the germline V gene are SGHTA and FQGTGA. V lost 1 base and J 3 bases, leaving 6 bases between the germline ends. DNA for the CDR3: TGTGCCAGCAGCTTAAACTCGAAAGAGACCCAGTACTTC. Protein sequence: CASSLNSKETQYF.

The V and J genes are TRBV28 and TRBJ2-7; no firm D call. V was trimmed by 2 bases and J by 4 bases, leaving 6 bases between them. The CDR3 is made up of 12 amino acids. The germline V gene encodes CDR1 MDHEN and CDR2 SYDVKM. In DNA, the CDR3 is TGTGCCAGCAGTTTAAGGCAGTACGAGCAGTACTTC. As protein: CASSLRQYEQYF. Using reference TRBV28 and TRBJ2-7 for the parts outside the CDR3, the full variable domain is DVKVTQSSRYLVKRTGEKVFLECVQDMDHENMFWYRQDPGLGLRLIYFSYDVKMKEKGDIPEGYSVSREKKERFSLILESASTNQTSMYLCASSLRQYEQYFGPGTRLTVT.

J is TRBJ1-2 and V is TRBV5-6; no clear D gene. V was trimmed by 4 bases and J by 8 bases, leaving 18 bases between them. This CDR3 has 14 amino acids. Germline CDR1 reads SGHDT; CDR2 reads YYEEEE. The CDR3 nucleotides are TGTGCCAGCAGCAAATGGACGTTTGGCGGCGGCTACACCTTC. Protein: CASSKWTFGGGYTF.

V gene TRBV12-3 or TRBV12-4 combines with J gene TRBJ1-6; D is undetermined. CDR3 length: 13 amino acids. The ends were cut back, 7 bases at V and 6 bases at J, with 10 bases in the middle. For the CDR3, the DNA is TGTGCCAGCACCATGGGTGGTAATTCACCCCTCCACTTT. Its translation: CASTMGGNSPLHF.

J is TRBJ2-7 and V is TRBV5-8; 9 bases map to TRBD1. The trim removed 0 bases at V and 9 bases at J, leaving 7 bases unmatched. The CDR3 is 14 residues long. The germline CDR1 and CDR2 sequences are SGHTS and YDEGEE. The chain's CDR3 is CASSLGDRVNGQYF. CDR3 DNA: TGTGCCAGCAGCTTGGGGGACAGGGTAAATGGGCAGTACTTC. Full variable domain (outside the CDR3, taken from reference TRBV5-8 and TRBJ2-7): EAGVTQSPTHLIKTRGQQATLRCSPISGHTSVYWYQQALGLGLQFLLWYDEGEERNRGNFPPRFSGRQFPNYSSELNVNALELEDSALYLCASSLGDRVNGQYFGPGTRLTVT.

The CDR3: CASSEQRYIHEQYF. CDR3 bases: TGCGCCAGCAGTGAGCAGAGGTACATCCACGAGCAGTACTTC. The chain carries TRBV10-1 and TRBJ2-7; D remains ambiguous. Germline assignment: CDR1 WNHNN and CDR2 SYGVQD (reference sequence). V was shortened by 2 bases and J by 5 bases, with 13 bases between the two germline ends. This CDR3 contains 14 residues.

The chain carries TRBV5-1 and TRBJ1-1, with D perhaps TRBD1 (5 bases). CDR3 length: 12 amino acids. Trimming pared 5 bases from V and 7 bases from J, leaving 12 bases between. Germline CDR1 is SGHRS and CDR2 is YFSETQ. The CDR3 nucleotides read TGCGCCAGCAGTGAGGTGGGGCTTGAAGCTTTCTTT. It codes for CASSEVGLEAFF.

The chain employs TRBV7-9 and TRBJ2-7; D is perhaps TRBD1 (6 bases). Germline loops: CDR1 SEHNR, CDR2 FQNEAQ (reference sequence). With 7 bases removed from V and 3 bases from J, the gap between germline ends came to 13 bases. The CDR3 totals 13 residues. DNA of the CDR3: TGTGCCAGCATTAGGGAAGGGGGCTACGAGCAGTACTTC. The encoded protein is CASIREGGYEQYF. The whole variable domain, filled in from reference TRBV7-9 and TRBJ2-7, reads DTGVSQNPRHKITKRGQNVTFRCDPISEHNRLYWYRQTLGQGPEFLTYFQNEAQLEKSRLLSDRFSAERPKGSFSTLEIQRTEQGDSAMYLCASIREGGYEQYFGPGTRLTVT.

The CDR3 sequence is CSVEGGTGGEKLFF. CDR3 DNA sequence: TGCAGCGTTGAAGGGGGGACAGGGGGTGAAAAACTGTTTTTT. This chain connects TRBV29-1 to TRBJ1-4; 11 bases agree with TRBD1. The CDR3 consists of 14 residues. Germline values: CDR1 SQVTM, CDR2 ANQGSEA. The V and J ends lost 1 base and 7 bases, in that order; junction bases with no gene match: 2. Combining the CDR3 with reference TRBV29-1 and TRBJ1-4 gives the whole variable domain SAVISQKPSRDICQRGTSLTIQCQVDSQVTMMFWYRQQPGQSLTLIATANQGSEATYESGFVIDKFPISRPNLTFSTLTVSNMSPEDSSIYLCSVEGGTGGEKLFFGSGTQLSVL.

A note on this clone: Other nucleotide sequences from this sample produce the same CDR3. The V gene is TRBV5-1, the J gene TRBJ2-7; D is unresolved. This CDR3 comprises 13 residues. Trimming removed 0 bases at V and 1 base at J, with 5 bases between. Germline lookup yields CDR1 SGHRS and CDR2 YFSETQ. The CDR3 loop reads CASSLAGSYEQYF. CDR3 nucleotides: TGCGCCAGCAGCTTGGCCGGGTCCTACGAGCAGTACTTC.

V is TRBV11-2 and J is TRBJ2-5, with a weak D call TRBD1 (5 bases). CDR3 length: 15 residues. V was cut by 5 bases and J by 3 bases, with 16 bases left in between. Germline V gene data show CDR1 as SGHAT and CDR2 as FQNNGV. The DNA for the CDR3 is TGTGCCAGCAGCCCCGCCCGACAGAAAAAAGAGACCCAGTACTTC. It encodes CASSPARQKKETQYF. Together with reference TRBV11-2 and TRBJ2-5, the CDR3 gives the full variable domain: EAGVAQSPRYKIIEKRQSVAFWCNPISGHATLYWYQQILGQGPKLLIQFQNNGVVDDSQLPKDRFSAERLKGVDSTLKIQPAKLEDSAVYLCASSPARQKKETQYFGPGTRLLVL.

V usage is TRBV6-5 and J usage is TRBJ2-1, with D perhaps TRBD2 (5 bases). CDR3 length: 12 amino acids. CDR1 and CDR2 from the germline V gene are MNHEY and SVGAGI. V lost 6 bases, J lost 12 bases, and 15 bases lay in between. The CDR3 sequence is CASRPTRGRQFF. In DNA, the CDR3 is TGTGCCAGCAGACCTACTAGAGGTCGGCAGTTCTTC.

V usage is TRBV6-5 and J usage is TRBJ2-5; 12 bases fit TRBD2. The length of the CDR3 is 15 residues. Germline trimming cut 6 bases from V and 5 bases from J; bases unmatched to any gene: 7. Germline CDR1 reads MNHEY; CDR2 reads SVGAGI. The CDR3 DNA reads as TGTGCCAGCAGAGCGACTAGCGGGAGAGGTGAGACCCAGTACTTC. It codes for CASRATSGRGETQYF.

The chain uses TRBV11-1 and TRBJ2-2, with 10 bases matching TRBD1. With 5 bases clipped from V and 0 bases from J, the junction kept 3 bases outside the gene matches. Germline V CDR1 and CDR2: SGHAT, FQDESV (reference sequence). The CDR3 spans 16 residues. This CDR3 is CASSLGQGANTGELFF. CDR3 sequence (DNA): TGTGCCAGCAGCCTAGGACAGGGGGCGAACACCGGGGAGCTGTTTTTT.

V is TRBV7-6 and J is TRBJ1-3; TRBD1 might be the D (6 bases). The CDR3 is 15 residues long. The germline V gene encodes CDR1 SGHVS and CDR2 FNYEAQ. Trimming pared 1 base from V and 1 base from J, leaving 8 bases between. The CDR3 is CASSLVQGSGNTIYF. DNA for the CDR3: TGTGCCAGCAGCTTAGTTCAGGGGTCTGGAAACACCATATATTTT.

The V gene is TRBV5-1, the J gene TRBJ2-5; D is possibly TRBD1 (6 bases). Germline loops: CDR1 SGHRS, CDR2 YFSETQ. The CDR3 covers 15 residues. The germline V and J ends were trimmed by 4 bases and 3 bases, with 16 bases remaining between them. Here the CDR3 DNA reads TGCGCCAGCAGCAACCCTGGACAGACCAAAGAGACCCAGTACTTC. Protein: CASSNPGQTKETQYF.

This clone has a handful of counts. This chain joins TRBV11-2 and TRBJ2-7, with 9 bases identical to TRBD2. Germline trimming cut 6 bases from V and 3 bases from J; bases unmatched to any gene: 6. The germline V gene encodes CDR1 SGHAT and CDR2 FQNNGV. The CDR3 length is 14 residues. The CDR3 protein is CASSSSGAFYEQYF. The CDR3 DNA sequence: TGTGCCAGCAGTTCTAGCGGGGCTTTCTACGAGCAGTACTTC.

V gene TRBV6-5 combines with J gene TRBJ2-4; the match to TRBD1 covers 8 bases. The CDR3 is made up of 14 amino acids. Per germline, CDR1 MNHEY and CDR2 SVGAGI. V lost 7 bases, J lost 5 bases, and 7 bases stayed unmatched. CDR3 sequence: CASNFGQGENIQYF. CDR3 nucleotide sequence: TGTGCCAGCAACTTCGGACAGGGCGAAAACATTCAGTACTTC.

This sequence joins TRBV9 and TRBJ2-5; the D gene is possibly TRBD2 (7 bases). CDR3 length equals 14 residues. Trimming left V 0 bases short and J 7 bases short, with 13 bases between. Germline CDR1 and CDR2: SGDLS and YYNGEE. The DNA of the CDR3 is TGTGCCAGCAGCGTAGCCGGACTAGGGGGGACCCAGTACTTC. This encodes CASSVAGLGGTQYF.

The genes are TRBV15 and TRBJ2-7; 14 bases are shared with TRBD2. V was pared by 3 bases and J by 6 bases, with 10 bases of the junction left unmatched. This CDR3 spans 17 amino acids. CDR1 is LNHNV and CDR2 is YYDKDF in the germline V gene (reference sequence). CDR3: CATSSQTGTSGRAEQYF. CDR3 sequence (DNA): TGTGCCACCAGCAGCCAGACCGGGACTAGCGGGAGAGCCGAGCAGTACTTC. Drawing the rest from reference TRBV15 and TRBJ2-7, the complete variable domain is DAMVIQNPRYQVTQFGKPVTLSCSQTLNHNVMYWYQQKSSQAPKLLFHYYDKDFNNEADTPDNFQSRRPNTSFCFLDIRSPGLGDTAMYLCATSSQTGTSGRAEQYFGPGTRLTVT.

This chain connects TRBV10-3 to TRBJ1-1; 10 bases align to TRBD1. Germline V gene sequence: CDR1 ENHRY, CDR2 SYGVKD. The V and J ends lost 2 bases and 1 base, in that order; junction bases with no gene match: 1. The CDR3 is made up of 15 amino acids. The CDR3 spells CAISEGDRGNTEAFF. For the CDR3, the DNA is TGTGCCATCAGTGAGGGGGACAGGGGGAACACTGAAGCTTTCTTT.

In its sample, this clone was seen once. The chain employs TRBV18 and TRBJ2-1, with D perhaps TRBD2 (5 bases). Germline CDR1 is KGHSH and CDR2 is LQKENI. Trimming removed 3 bases at V and 10 bases at J, with 13 bases between. CDR3 size: 13 residues. The DNA of the CDR3 is TGTGCCAGCTCACCGGAGGCCTCTAGAGAGCAGTTCTTC. Protein product: CASSPEASREQFF.

The genes are TRBV29-1 and TRBJ2-1; 12 bases agree with TRBD2. The CDR3 sequence is 14 residues long. V shed 8 bases, J shed 7 bases, and the junction held 9 bases outside the gene matches. Germline CDR1 SQVTM, CDR2 ANQGSEA. CDR3 protein: CSSTPSGRGNEQFF. In DNA form, the CDR3 reads TGCAGCTCCACCCCTAGCGGGAGGGGGAATGAGCAGTTCTTC.

A single count supports this clone. The rearrangement links TRBV4-1 to TRBJ2-3, with a weak D call TRBD2 (7 bases). Trimming removed 0 bases at V and 4 bases at J, with 14 bases between. The germline CDR1 and CDR2 sequences are MGHRA and YSYEKL. The CDR3 consists of 16 residues. CDR3 nucleotides: TGCGCCAGCAGCCAAGATGAGGGGGGGCCCCCAGATACGCAGTATTTT. This translates into CASSQDEGGPPDTQYF.